Listed below are T cell receptor beta chains from one sample, sequenced in a study of control samples from healthy donors and cancer patients. Clones were sequenced by immunoSEQ multiplex PCR, and TCRdb holds only the in-frame ones, with some missing. The profile shows tens of thousands of clones, 94% of them singletons. Material: blood. The source is a young man in good health. Each CDR3 is given with its conserved first and last residue. A D gene is named only where the DNA matches it firmly. Size tells how often a clone was seen (once, few, many) or the class of an expanded clone, and some rows leave it out.

j_gene	abundance	d_gene	v_gene	CDR3nt	CDR3aa
TRBJ1-5	.	TRBD1	TRBV7-9	TGTGCCAGCAGCTTAGAGTACGACAGGGGCAATCAGCCCCAGCATTTT	CASSLEYDRGNQPQHF
TRBJ2-7	.	TRBD2	TRBV13	TGTGCCAGCAGCCGGACTAGCGGGAGCTCCTACGAGCAGTACTTC	CASSRTSGSSYEQYF
TRBJ1-1	.	.	TRBV12-3/TRBV12-4	TGTGCCAGCAGTTTACAAGAACGGGGTGAAGCTTTCTTT	CASSLQERGEAFF
TRBJ2-3	.	TRBD2	TRBV9	TGTGCCTCCGGGGAGGGTCGCACAGATACGCAGTATTTT	CASGEGRTDTQYF
TRBJ2-1	.	.	TRBV6-5	TGTGCCAGCAGTTCGGATTGGCTGAGCGAGCAGTTCTTC	CASSSDWLSEQFF
TRBJ1-1	.	.	TRBV5-6	TGTGCCAGCAGCTTGGATTGGGAGGAAGCTTTCTTT	CASSLDWEEAFF
TRBJ2-7	.	.	TRBV5-6	TGTGCCAGCAGCCCGGGACCTTTCTACGAGCAGTACTTC	CASSPGPFYEQYF
TRBJ1-5	once	.	TRBV7-8	TGTGCCAGCAGCTTAACCCCAAACCGACCGCCTTGGCATTTT	CASSLTPNRPPWHF
TRBJ2-7	.	.	TRBV20-1	TGCAGTGCTAGTAGTCCAGGGTCCTCATCCTACGAGCAGTACTTC	CSASSPGSSSYEQYF
TRBJ2-5	once	TRBD2	TRBV3-1/TRBV3-2	TGTGCCAGCAGCCAAGCGACTAGCGGGGGACAGACCCAGTACTTC	CASSQATSGGQTQYF
TRBJ1-6	.	.	TRBV6-5	TGTGCCAGCAGGAGGGTTCGCTCACCCCTCCACTTT	CASRRVRSPLHF
TRBJ1-3	.	.	TRBV30	TGTGCCTGGAGTGTACTAGGAGGGGGAAGCTCTGGAAACACCATATATTTT	CAWSVLGGGSSGNTIYF
TRBJ2-5	.	TRBD2	TRBV19	TGTGCCAGTAGTATAGATCCATCGGCGGGGGGGCGAGAGACCCAGTACTTC	CASSIDPSAGGRETQYF
TRBJ1-5	.	TRBD1	TRBV19	TGTGCCAGTAGTAACCCCGGGACAGGGATTTATAGCAATCAGCCCCAGCATTTT	CASSNPGTGIYSNQPQHF
TRBJ1-6	.	.	TRBV24-1	TGTGCCACCAGTCCGGGGCGGACGGGGAATTCACCCCTCCACTTT	CATSPGRTGNSPLHF
TRBJ2-5	.	.	TRBV7-2	TGTGCCAGCAGCTTGGGGACGGGACGGCAAGAGACCCAGTACTTC	CASSLGTGRQETQYF
TRBJ2-3	.	.	TRBV6-1	TGTGCCAGCAGTGAACGCGGGGCTACGCAGTATTTT	CASSERGATQYF
TRBJ2-7	.	.	TRBV10-3	TGTGCCATCAGCCGGGACTGGTACTACGAGCAGTACTTC	CAISRDWYYEQYF
TRBJ2-1	.	TRBD1	TRBV5-1	TGCGCCAGCAGTTTACGGGGACAGGGAATGAATGAGCAGTTCTTC	CASSLRGQGMNEQFF
TRBJ2-3	.	.	TRBV15	TGTGCCACCAGCGCGGGCCTAGCAGGAGATACGCAGTATTTT	CATSAGLAGDTQYF
TRBJ2-5	.	.	TRBV19	TGTGCCAGTAGTATTCACTTTGGAGAAGAGACCCAGTACTTC	CASSIHFGEETQYF
TRBJ2-7	once	.	TRBV6-4	TGTGCCAGCAGTGTTAACCCCGGGTCCTACGAGCAGTACTTC	CASSVNPGSYEQYF
TRBJ1-1	.	TRBD1	TRBV5-1	TGCGCCAGCAGCTTGGCTCAGACAGGGAGCACTGAAGCTTTCTTT	CASSLAQTGSTEAFF
TRBJ1-4	.	.	TRBV3-1/TRBV3-2	TGTGCCAGCAGCCACTTGAAGGGGGTATTTGGGGAACTGTTTTTT	CASSHLKGVFGELFF
TRBJ2-5	.	.	TRBV5-4	TGTGCCAGCACCAACAGGGGGGGGCGAGAGACCCAGTACTTC	CASTNRGGRETQYF
TRBJ1-5	.	.	TRBV7-6	TGTGCCAGCAGCTCCACAAGGGATCAGCCCCAGCATTTT	CASSSTRDQPQHF
TRBJ1-1	.	.	TRBV27	TGTGCCAGCAGTTTGGTCTCCGTTGACACTGAAGCTTTCTTT	CASSLVSVDTEAFF
TRBJ2-7	.	.	TRBV4-2	TGTGCCAGCAGCCAAGAAGGCAGGGGAGCCTACGAGCAGTACTTC	CASSQEGRGAYEQYF